Given below is one T cell receptor beta chain in context. Its antigen is as yet unknown. The data were obtained in a study of identical twins. TCRdb recomputed calls from the 5' RACE reads with MiXCR, one row per CDR3 protein. The table records approximately 210,000 distinct CDR3 sequences, over 5.5% of them present only once. V lost 4 bases, J lost 2 bases, and 9 bases lay in between. The CDR3 is made up of 13 amino acids. Germline V CDR1 and CDR2: MNHEY, SMNVEV (reference sequence). Study observations and caveats: Conclusions rested on cross-sectional statistics rather than following the same donors.

The same sample was also used in a study of T cells expressing NK-cell markers. Per that study: The dominant NKG2C+ clonotypes represented 1.0-7.0% of CD8+ T cells in five or six donors.

This chain links TRBV27 with TRBJ2-7; tentatively, D is TRBD1 (6 bases). This clonotype was obtained from a woman under 30 in good health. Sequences were obtained from CD8+ T cells sorted from blood. DNA for the CDR3: TGTGCCAGCAGTTACAGGGTCGCCTACGAGCAGTACTTC. This translates into CASSYRVAYEQYF.